The 14 T cell receptor beta chains presented below share a single source sample, sequenced in a study of T cells in Graves' hyperthyroidism and ophthalmopathy. RNA transcripts yielded amplified TCR beta CDR3 regions. Using the HTBI primer set, a first-round RT-PCR was run on the TCR CDR3. TCRdb re-analysed the multiplex PCR reads in MiXCR, keeping a single row per CDR3 protein. The data hold 490,000 or so distinct CDR3 sequences, with about 15% observed a single time. Source material: blood. The receptors were gathered from a woman younger than 45 with Graves' ophthalmopathy.

The chain couples TRBV11-2 to TRBJ2-2; D ambiguous. CDR1 and CDR2 from the germline V gene are SGHAT and FQNNGV. CDR3 length equals 13 residues. V was pared by 0 bases and J by 7 bases, with 6 bases between. The CDR3 bases are TGTGCCAGCAGCTTAGATCCTATCGGGGAGCTGTTTTTT. Translating it yields CASSLDPIGELFF.

The chain links TRBV4-2 to TRBJ2-7; D unresolved. Trimming pared 0 bases from V and 4 bases from J, leaving 16 bases between. Germline lookup yields CDR1 LGHNA and CDR2 YNFKEQ. This CDR3 is 16 amino acids long. CDR3 region: CASSQEGTALFYEQYF. The CDR3, as DNA: TGTGCCAGCAGCCAAGAGGGCACAGCCCTCTTTTACGAGCAGTACTTC.

Only a few counts were recorded for this clonotype. The rearrangement joins TRBV29-1 to TRBJ1-1; 7 bases are a match to TRBD1. This CDR3 contains 14 residues. From germline, CDR1 is SQVTM and CDR2 ANQGSEA. V lost 6 bases to trimming and J lost 1 base; unmatched junction nucleotides: 8. The CDR3 coding sequence is TGCAGCGTGTCACCGGGACAGAAGAACACTGAAGCTTTCTTT. The encoded protein is CSVSPGQKNTEAFF.

Comments on this clonotype: Possible read error: a much larger clone is one base away. The chain recombines TRBV7-2 with TRBJ2-1; D is perhaps TRBD1 (5 bases). Germline CDR1 SGHTA, CDR2 FQGNSA. The ends were cut back, 5 bases at V and 6 bases at J, with 35 bases in the middle. This CDR3 spans 21 amino acids. CDR3 bases: TGTGCCAGCAGCCAATCACCGGTCAGGGCAGGGCGATTTCTGTTTGGCAATGAGCAGTTCTTC. The encoded protein is CASSQSPVRAGRFLFGNEQFF.

V usage is TRBV6-2 or TRBV6-3 and J usage is TRBJ1-2; D perhaps matches TRBD1 (6 bases). Germline CDR1 is MNHEY and CDR2 is SVGEGT. With 5 bases removed from V and 4 bases from J, the gap between germline ends came to 14 bases. This CDR3 has 14 amino acids. CDR3 sequence: CASSLNREGYGYTF. The CDR3, as DNA: TGTGCCAGCAGTCTGAACAGGGAAGGCTATGGCTACACCTTC.

The DNA for the CDR3 is TGTGCCAGCAGCTTAGCCATTTTGGGAGTTGAGCAGTACTTC. Its protein product is CASSLAILGVEQYF. The rearrangement links TRBV7-2 to TRBJ2-7; the D gene is possibly TRBD2 (5 bases). Trimming pared 0 bases from V and 7 bases from J, leaving 13 bases between. Looked up from germline, CDR1 is SGHTA and CDR2 is FQGNSA. The CDR3 has 14 residues.

This clonotype was found many times. The V gene is TRBV2, the J gene TRBJ2-5, with TRBD2 matching over 8 bases. CDR1 is SNHLY, CDR2 FYNNEI, per germline. V lost 10 bases and J lost 5; bases outside the gene matches: 6. The CDR3 spans 12 residues. The CDR3 protein is CATGSGTETQYF. The CDR3, as DNA: TGTGCCACCGGTAGCGGGACCGAGACCCAGTACTTC.

The chain carries TRBV7-3 and TRBJ2-3; weak D call: TRBD1 (6 bases). In germline, CDR1 is SGHTA, CDR2 FQGTGA. Trimming shortened V by 2 bases and J by 1 base, and 10 bases separated the two germline ends. The CDR3 runs to 15 residues. This chain's CDR3 is CASSLVRGGTDTQYF. The CDR3 DNA sequence: TGTGCCAGCAGCTTAGTCAGGGGCGGCACAGATACGCAGTATTTT.

Ten or more counts support this clonotype. This CDR3 reads CASSSDRSRGYTF. CDR3 nucleotides: TGTGCCAGCAGTTCTGACAGGAGCCGCGGCTACACCTTC. The chain couples TRBV28 to TRBJ1-2, with a weak D call TRBD1 (6 bases). The V and J ends lost 4 bases and 8 bases respectively, with 14 bases between them. This CDR3 contains 13 residues. From germline, CDR1 is MDHEN and CDR2 SYDVKM.

The chain is built from TRBV14 and TRBJ2-3; 7 bases fit TRBD2. V shed 6 bases, J shed 13 bases, and the junction held 7 bases outside the gene matches. CDR1 and CDR2 (germline): SGHDN, FVKESK. The CDR3 extends over 11 amino acids. The DNA for the CDR3 is TGTGCCAGCAGTTTGACTAGCAGGAAGTATTTT. Protein sequence: CASSLTSRKYF.

This clonotype showed up just a few times. The CDR3 reads CASSYSPQGAITGELFF. CDR3 nucleotides: TGTGCCAGCAGTTACTCACCTCAGGGGGCGATTACCGGGGAGCTGTTTTTT. V usage is TRBV6-5 and J usage is TRBJ2-2, with TRBD1 matching over 8 bases. This CDR3 comprises 17 residues. J gave up 5 bases and V 0 bases, and 8 bases lay outside the gene matches. Per the germline V gene, CDR1 is MNHEY and CDR2 is SVGAGI.

This clonotype was detected many times. This chain links TRBV7-2 with TRBJ2-7, with 8 bases identical to TRBD2. This CDR3 contains 17 residues. From germline, CDR1 is SGHTA and CDR2 FQGNSA. Losses at the gene ends were 5 bases for V and 2 bases for J; bases not matched to a gene: 14. The CDR3 is CASSPDSLAGFTYEQYF. Here the CDR3 DNA reads TGTGCCAGCAGCCCAGATAGCCTAGCGGGTTTCACCTACGAGCAGTACTTC.

The chain recombines TRBV2 with TRBJ2-5, with a possible D match to TRBD2 (5 bases). This CDR3 spans 13 amino acids. The germline V gene has CDR1 SNHLY and CDR2 FYNNEI. Trimming removed 4 bases from V and 7 bases from J, with 13 bases in between. CDR3 amino acids: CASSVDGRGTQYF. CDR3 DNA sequence: TGTGCCAGCAGTGTTGACGGACGGGGGACCCAGTACTTC.

The table lists this clonotype with many counts. The chain uses TRBV29-1 and TRBJ2-1; D might be TRBD2 (6 bases). Germline CDR1 is SQVTM and CDR2 is ANQGSEA. The V gene lost 8 bases and the J gene lost 12 bases, with 26 bases spanning the gap. This CDR3 contains 14 residues. CDR3 nucleotide sequence: TGCAGCATTACCCTTGCGGGATGGTCGCAGGGGCAGTTCTTC. This translates into CSITLAGWSQGQFF.